This T cell receptor beta chain was recovered during a study of T cell responses to AZD1222 COVID-19 vaccine. Trimming took 1 base from V and 0 from J, leaving 13 bases between them. Germline-derived CDR1 and CDR2 are SGHDT and YYEEEE. This CDR3 has 16 residues. This clone was seen a few times. Antigen unknown. Profiling relied on immunoSEQ multiplex PCR, and the TCRdb table lists in-frame clones only, not all of them. The data show 150,000 or so clones, 80% to 95% seen once. Whole-study findings and limits: Donors were chiefly white British, with a greater number of females, and clonal diversity was perhaps underestimated. Among AZD1222 vaccinees, only 5 to 7 were seropositive at baseline. Only after the peak T cell response were repertoires sampled.

Specimen: peripheral blood, collected 28 days after the second AZD1222 dose. This chain links TRBV5-6 with TRBJ1-1; D is possibly TRBD1 (5 bases). This receptor was obtained from an adult who received the AZD1222 COVID-19 vaccine. The CDR3 nucleotides are TGTGCCAGCAGCTTGACGGGGGGGAACATGAACACTGAAGCTTTCTTT. Protein: CASSLTGGNMNTEAFF.